The rows below give T cell receptor beta chains drawn from one sample of a study of T cell responses to AZD1222 COVID-19 vaccine. Clones were read by immunoSEQ multiplex PCR, and TCRdb kept only the in-frame ones, dropping some. Of approximately 100,000 clones listed, 90% are singletons. The specimen was peripheral blood, collected 28 days after the second AZD1222 dose. The receptors derive from an adult who received the AZD1222 COVID-19 vaccine. Both conserved end residues are part of each CDR3. Fields, in order: V gene, clone size, J gene, D gene, CDR3 protein, CDR3 DNA. D genes are given only for firm matches. Not every row has a clone size; where given, it reads once, few, many or a size class.

TRBV6-6	.	TRBJ1-1	.	CASRTTLRLNTEAFF	TGTGCCAGCAGGACGACACTAAGGTTGAACACTGAAGCTTTCTTT
TRBV29-1	.	TRBJ1-1	.	CSVGTPMNTEAFF	TGCAGCGTTGGGACACCGATGAACACTGAAGCTTTCTTT
TRBV5-1	.	TRBJ2-2	TRBD1	CASSWGQGYTGELFF	TGCGCCAGCAGCTGGGGACAGGGGTATACCGGGGAGCTGTTTTTT
TRBV11-2	.	TRBJ1-1	.	CASSLEGSWTEAFF	TGTGCCAGCAGCCTAGAGGGGAGTTGGACTGAAGCTTTCTTT
TRBV7-2	.	TRBJ1-2	.	CASSLAGGYLNYGYTF	TGTGCCAGCAGCTTAGCTGGCGGATATTTAAACTATGGCTACACCTTC
TRBV24-1	.	TRBJ2-1	TRBD1	CATSERQGLYNEQFF	TGTGCCACCAGTGAACGACAGGGGCTGTACAATGAGCAGTTCTTC
TRBV29-1	.	TRBJ2-3	.	CSVEGRRTDTQYF	TGCAGCGTCGAGGGACGGCGCACAGATACGCAGTATTTT
TRBV7-6	.	TRBJ1-5	TRBD1	CASSPWTGEESNQPQHF	TGTGCCAGCAGCCCCTGGACAGGGGAGGAGAGCAATCAGCCCCAGCATTTT
TRBV2	.	TRBJ1-4	.	CASSEQVDEKLFF	TGTGCCAGCAGTGAACAAGTAGATGAAAAACTGTTTTTT
TRBV30	.	TRBJ1-1	TRBD1	CAWSRDRATEAFF	TGTGCCTGGAGTCGAGACAGGGCCACTGAAGCTTTCTTT
TRBV19	once	TRBJ2-2	.	CASSIGRINTGELFF	TGTGCCAGTAGTATCGGGCGGATTAACACCGGGGAGCTGTTTTTT
TRBV14	.	TRBJ1-3	.	CASSQELSGNTIYF	TGTGCCAGCAGCCAAGAGCTCTCTGGAAACACCATATATTTT
TRBV11-2	once	TRBJ1-3	TRBD1	CASSPSRDRRTGNTIYF	TGTGCCAGCAGCCCTAGCCGGGACAGACGGACTGGAAACACCATATATTTT
TRBV2	.	TRBJ2-7	TRBD2	CASSEGPTGGYEQYF	TGTGCCAGCAGTGAAGGGCCTACGGGGGGCTACGAGCAGTACTTC
TRBV6-5	once	TRBJ1-1	TRBD1	CASSWTGENTEAFF	TGTGCCAGCAGTTGGACAGGGGAAAACACTGAAGCTTTCTTT
TRBV7-6	.	TRBJ1-5	.	CASSLSGINQPQHF	TGTGCCAGCAGCTTATCGGGGATCAATCAGCCCCAGCATTTT
TRBV19	.	TRBJ2-3	.	CASSRLPGLGSDTQYF	TGTGCCAGTAGCCGTCTCCCAGGGTTGGGGTCAGATACGCAGTATTTT
TRBV29-1	.	TRBJ1-4	.	CSVGQGPNEKLFF	TGCAGCGTTGGCCAGGGGCCTAATGAAAAACTGTTTTTT
TRBV6-5	.	TRBJ2-2	.	CASPRKGRTGELFF	TGTGCCAGCCCTCGGAAGGGGCGGACCGGGGAGCTGTTTTTT
TRBV4-1	.	TRBJ2-2	.	CASSQASPGTGELFF	TGCGCCAGCAGCCAAGCCTCCCCCGGCACCGGGGAGCTGTTTTTT
TRBV5-1	.	TRBJ2-6	.	CASSLVLGRFSGANVLTF	TGCGCCAGCAGCTTGGTATTGGGACGTTTCTCTGGGGCCAACGTCCTGACTTTC
TRBV7-2	.	TRBJ1-2	TRBD1	CASSLEGDRGNTF	TGTGCCAGCAGCTTAGAGGGGGACAGGGGAAACACCTTC
TRBV27	.	TRBJ2-3	.	CASREGVSTDTQYF	TGTGCCAGCAGAGAGGGCGTATCGACAGATACGCAGTATTTT
TRBV4-3	.	TRBJ2-1	TRBD2	CASSQDLFSGGANEQFF	TGCGCCAGCAGCCAAGATCTTTTCAGCGGGGGGGCTAATGAGCAGTTCTTC
TRBV11-2	.	TRBJ2-1	TRBD2	CASSSRLAGREDSFF	TGTGCCAGCAGCTCCCGACTAGCGGGCCGAGAGGACTCGTTCTTC
TRBV5-1	.	TRBJ1-3	TRBD1	CASSPGQGADGNTIYF	TGCGCCAGCAGCCCGGGACAGGGGGCGGACGGAAACACCATATATTTT
TRBV7-9	.	TRBJ2-2	.	CASSPIGGGTGELFF	TGTGCCAGCAGCCCCATCGGGGGAGGCACCGGGGAGCTGTTTTTT
TRBV7-8	.	TRBJ2-1	.	CASSLWQGRVNEQFF	TGTGCCAGCAGCCTCTGGCAGGGCCGTGTCAATGAGCAGTTCTTC
TRBV19	.	TRBJ2-7	.	CASSIMAGGPYEQYF	TGTGCCAGTAGTATTATGGCAGGAGGCCCCTACGAGCAGTACTTC
TRBV4-3	.	TRBJ1-4	.	CASSQDPQINEKLFF	TGCGCCAGCAGCCAAGATCCTCAGATTAATGAAAAACTGTTTTTT
TRBV6-1	once	TRBJ1-2	TRBD1	CASSDQGTVPHGYTF	TGTGCCAGCAGTGACCAAGGGACAGTGCCCCATGGCTACACCTTC
TRBV18	.	TRBJ1-2	.	CASSQTGNINYGYTF	TGTGCCAGCTCGCAAACAGGGAACATTAACTATGGCTACACCTTC
TRBV9	.	TRBJ2-2	TRBD1	CASSVVGADRGHTGELFF	TGTGCCAGCAGCGTAGTTGGGGCGGACAGGGGGCACACCGGGGAGCTGTTTTTT
TRBV24-1	.	TRBJ2-3	TRBD2	CATSASRGLADTDTQYF	TGTGCCACCAGTGCCTCCCGGGGACTAGCGGACACAGATACGCAGTATTTT
TRBV7-2	once	TRBJ1-1	.	CASSLAQENTEAFF	TGTGCCAGCAGCCTAGCCCAGGAGAACACTGAAGCTTTCTTT
TRBV19	.	TRBJ1-5	.	CASSMLGGRQPQHF	TGTGCCAGTAGTATGCTCGGGGGTAGGCAGCCCCAGCATTTT
TRBV2	.	TRBJ1-5	.	CASSEASASNQPQHF	TGTGCCAGCAGTGAAGCGTCAGCGAGCAATCAGCCCCAGCATTTT
TRBV5-1	.	TRBJ1-6	TRBD1	CASSREGQENSPLHF	TGCGCCAGCAGTCGGGAGGGACAGGAAAATTCACCCCTCCACTTT
TRBV29-1	.	TRBJ2-1	TRBD1	CSVEGQGGLPYNEQFF	TGCAGCGTGGAAGGACAGGGGGGACTCCCCTACAATGAGCAGTTCTTC
TRBV5-8	.	TRBJ1-5	TRBD1	CASSLTGDRLSNQPQHF	TGTGCCAGCAGCTTGACAGGGGACCGACTTAGCAATCAGCCCCAGCATTTT